The 17 T cell receptor beta chains below were found in one sample sequenced in a study of T cells after posttransplantation cyclophosphamide. TCRdb keeps only in-frame clones here, not all; method: immunoSEQ multiplex PCR. The table has some 2,900 clones, approximately 79% seen once. Busulfan-fludarabine conditioning, marrow transplant, and cyclophosphamide on days +3 and +4 were administered. The sample was PBMCs, taken after allogeneic stem cell transplant with posttransplant cyclophosphamide. These receptors came from a female patient aged 45-60 years who received an allogeneic stem cell transplant from a related donor, was CMV-positive, and had no GVHD. The graft donor may have given rise to some T cells.

This clone rates as large (0.1 to 1%). The CDR3, as DNA: TGTGCCAGCAGCTTAGACAAGACCAGGGGCTACGAGCAGTACTTC. This sequence encodes CASSLDKTRGYEQYF. The V and J genes are TRBV7-9 and TRBJ2-7; D perhaps matches TRBD1 (6 bases). The length of the CDR3 is 15 residues. Trimming cost V 1 base and J 3 bases, with 13 bases left between them. Germline V gene sequence: CDR1 SEHNR, CDR2 FQNEAQ (reference sequence). The whole variable domain, remainder taken from reference TRBV7-9 and TRBJ2-7, is DTGVSQNPRHKITKRGQNVTFRCDPISEHNRLYWYRQTLGQGPEFLTYFQNEAQLEKSRLLSDRFSAERPKGSFSTLEIQRTEQGDSAMYLCASSLDKTRGYEQYFGPGTRLTVT.

The chain joins TRBV5-6 to TRBJ2-2; the match to TRBD1 covers 11 bases. J was trimmed by 1 base and V by 5 bases; bases with no gene match: 4. This CDR3 region has 16 residues. Germline V gene lookup returns CDR1 SGHDT and CDR2 YYEEEE. CDR3 nucleotide sequence: TGTGCCAGCAGGTCGGACAGGGGGCAGAACACCGGGGAGCTGTTTTTT. Translation gives CASRSDRGQNTGELFF.

This clone was found a few times. This chain joins TRBV6-1 and TRBJ2-5, with TRBD2 matching over 8 bases. The germline CDR1 and CDR2 sequences are MNHNS and SASEGT. With V trimmed by 3 bases and J by 4 bases, 7 bases remained unmatched. There are 15 residues in the CDR3. The CDR3 nucleotides read TGTGCCAGCAGTGAGACTAGCGTGCTAAGAGAGACCCAGTACTTC. Encoded protein: CASSETSVLRETQYF.

The chain employs TRBV5-1 and TRBJ2-5; TRBD1 agrees at 8 bases. Germline assignment: CDR1 SGHRS and CDR2 YFSETQ. This CDR3 has 15 residues. V lost 0 bases, J lost 4 bases, and 5 bases stayed unmatched. The CDR3 reads CASSLGGQGRETQYF. The CDR3 DNA is TGCGCCAGCAGCTTGGGAGGACAGGGCAGAGAGACCCAGTACTTC.

The rearrangement uses TRBV11-2 and TRBJ1-3; 7 bases map to TRBD1. V lost 5 bases, J lost 3 bases, and 7 bases stayed unmatched. Germline V CDR1 and CDR2: SGHAT, FQNNGV. This CDR3 comprises 15 residues. CDR3 sequence (DNA): TGTGCCAGCAGCGTCGACAGGGTCAGTGGAAACACCATATATTTT. Protein: CASSVDRVSGNTIYF.

This clone was picked up a small number of times. The chain has TRBV6-5 and TRBJ2-3; the match to TRBD2 covers 8 bases. Germline V gives CDR1 MNHEY, CDR2 SVGAGI. Germline trimming cut 0 bases from V and 4 bases from J; bases unmatched to any gene: 0. The CDR3 covers 14 residues. The CDR3 DNA is TGTGCCAGCAGTTACTCGCGGGGGGCAGATACGCAGTATTTT. Translated, it gives CASSYSRGADTQYF.

The chain is built from TRBV5-4 and TRBJ2-4; D call uncertain. The V end was cut by 6 bases, the J end by 4 bases, with 11 bases between. The CDR3 runs to 13 residues. The germline CDR1 and CDR2 sequences are SGHNT and YYREEE (reference sequence). The chain's CDR3 is CASMPFGKNIQYF. In nucleotides, the CDR3 is TGTGCCAGCATGCCTTTCGGGAAAAACATTCAGTACTTC.

The chain links TRBV9 to TRBJ2-2; no reliable D call. Trimming shortened V by 3 bases and J by 7 bases, and 7 bases separated the two germline ends. CDR3 length equals 12 residues. From germline, CDR1 is SGDLS and CDR2 YYNGEE. CDR3 nucleotides: TGTGCCAGCAGCGCTAACGGCGGGGAGCTGTTTTTT. It is translated as CASSANGGELFF.

The DNA of the CDR3 is TGTGCCAGCAGCTTGGCAACGGGCGAGCAGTACTTC. This sequence encodes CASSLATGEQYF. J is TRBJ2-7 and V is TRBV5-6; D is undetermined. CDR1 and CDR2 from the germline V gene are SGHDT and YYEEEE. This CDR3 is built from 12 residues. Trimming removed 0 bases from V and 6 bases from J, with 7 bases in between.

V usage is TRBV7-8 and J usage is TRBJ2-4, with D tentatively TRBD1 (5 bases). V was clipped by 1 base and J by 4 bases, with 17 bases between them. The CDR3 covers 17 residues. Germline CDR1 SGHVS, CDR2 FQNEAQ. In DNA form, the CDR3 reads TGTGCCAGCAGCTTAGACTTTTCGCGGCAGGGTAAAAACATTCAGTACTTC. Its protein product is CASSLDFSRQGKNIQYF. Supplemented by reference TRBV7-8 and TRBJ2-4, the full variable domain reads GAGVSQSPRYKVAKRGQDVALRCDPISGHVSLFWYQQALGQGPEFLTYFQNEAQLDKSGLPSDRFFAERPEGSVSTLKIQRTQQEDSAVYLCASSLDFSRQGKNIQYFGAGTRLSVL.

The chain is built from TRBV19 and TRBJ2-7, with 7 bases that match TRBD1. CDR3 size: 14 residues. Germline V gene data show CDR1 as LNHDA and CDR2 as SQIVND (reference sequence). Trimming at V came to 7 bases and at J to 3 bases, leaving 9 bases not matched to a gene. The CDR3 DNA reads as TGTGCCAGTAATCGCCGGGACAGAGACTACGAGCAGTACTTC. As protein: CASNRRDRDYEQYF.

The chain recombines TRBV7-9 with TRBJ1-1; no reliable D call. V dropped 4 bases and J dropped 1 base, with 10 bases sitting between them. This CDR3 has 14 residues. Germline CDR1 SEHNR, CDR2 FQNEAQ (reference sequence). The CDR3, as DNA: TGTGCCAGCAGCTCTATTAGATCGAACACTGAAGCTTTCTTT. This gives the protein CASSSIRSNTEAFF.

The chain combines TRBV19 with TRBJ1-2, with D hard to call. This CDR3 spans 16 amino acids. Trimming left V 6 bases short and J 5 bases short, with 22 bases between. Germline V gives CDR1 LNHDA, CDR2 SQIVND (reference sequence). CDR3 amino acids: CASSASVLEARYGYTF. The CDR3 coding sequence is TGTGCCAGTAGCGCCAGTGTTTTGGAGGCCAGATATGGCTACACCTTC. Supplemented by reference TRBV19 and TRBJ1-2, the full variable domain reads DGGITQSPKYLFRKEGQNVTLSCEQNLNHDAMYWYRQDPGQGLRLIYYSQIVNDFQKGDIAEGYSVSREKKESFPLTVTSAQKNPTAFYLCASSASVLEARYGYTFGSGTRLTVV.

This clone was recorded only once. The same CDR3 also results from other DNA sequences found in this sample. V usage is TRBV5-8 and J usage is TRBJ1-1, with TRBD1 matching over 10 bases. CDR3 size: 17 residues. V gave up 5 bases and J gave up 1 base; unmatched junction bases: 11. Germline CDR1 SGHTS, CDR2 YDEGEE. CDR3 nucleotides: TGTGCCAGCAGATTTGAGACAGGGGGCTGGAGGAACACTGAAGCTTTCTTT. It encodes CASRFETGGWRNTEAFF.

The V and J genes are TRBV19 and TRBJ2-1; tentatively, D is TRBD2 (6 bases). V was cut by 4 bases and J by 6 bases, with 10 bases left in between. The CDR3 runs to 13 residues. Germline-derived CDR1 and CDR2 are LNHDA and SQIVND (reference sequence). The CDR3 here is CASSTISGNEQFF. The CDR3 DNA follows: TGTGCCAGTAGTACCATTAGCGGCAATGAGCAGTTCTTC.

V usage is TRBV6-5 and J usage is TRBJ2-2; tentative D call: TRBD2 (5 bases). The CDR3 sequence is 14 residues long. CDR1 MNHEY and CDR2 SVGAGI come from the germline V gene. The V end lost 10 bases, the J end lost 5 bases, and 17 bases lay between the germline ends. The CDR3: CATEGWGRTGELFF. The CDR3, as DNA: TGTGCCACCGAGGGCTGGGGAAGGACCGGGGAGCTGTTTTTT.

This clone appeared a few times. The V call is TRBV12-5, the J call TRBJ2-1; 10 bases are a match to TRBD2. Germline V CDR1 and CDR2: LGHNT, FRNRAP. Germline trimming cut 2 bases from V and 8 bases from J; bases unmatched to any gene: 12. This CDR3 has 17 residues. The CDR3: CASGLLPLAGGAHEQFF. CDR3 in DNA: TGTGCTAGTGGTTTGCTTCCATTAGCGGGAGGCGCGCATGAGCAGTTCTTC.